This TCR beta chain originates from a study of prognosis after radiotherapy for stage I lung cancer. Study results and caveats: Reportedly, TRBV and TRBJ gene usage varied with metastasis presence. The tumor specificity of expanded TCR clones remained undetermined. Patients developing distant metastases showed lower Shannon entropy after stereotactic body radiation therapy.

This clonotype appeared a few times. Its cognate antigen is unknown. The authors amplified TCR beta CDR3 from genomic DNA using two-round multiplex PCR. During first-round PCR, primers specific to each TRBV and TRBJ gene were used. One entry per CDR3 protein, called by TCRdb with MiXCR from the multiplex PCR reads. The table records approximately 23,000 distinct CDR3 sequences, roughly 37% of them present only once. This CDR3 region has 16 residues. J lost 8 bases, V lost 5 bases, and 8 bases had no gene match. Germline CDR1 and CDR2: MNHEY and SVGEGT. V and J are TRBV6-2 or TRBV6-3 and TRBJ2-1, with 14 positions matching TRBD2. The sequence was obtained from a donor aged 50 or older with non-small cell lung cancer. The specimen comprised PBMCs, sampled before or after stereotactic body radiation therapy (not recorded which). This CDR3 reads CASSQGLAGGSHEQFF. CDR3 bases: TGTGCCAGCAGTCAAGGACTAGCGGGGGGAAGCCATGAGCAGTTCTTC.